Each of the 17 T cell receptor beta chains below was sequenced from the same sample in a study of blood T cells in healthy people across ages. A second PCR, run for about 7 to 11 cycles, used a sample-barcoded 5' primer plus a J-beta primer mix. Each CDR3 protein is one row after TCRdb ran MiXCR on the 5' RACE reads. Here the sample spans around 1,600,000 distinct CDR3 sequences, 35% to 45% being singletons. Sequenced material: blood. Every receptor here comes from a woman aged 18-35 years in good health.

As for this clonotype: One junction end disagrees with the germline gene, perhaps due to a read error. The genes are TRBV20-1 and TRBJ2-7; D might be TRBD1 (5 bases). CDR3 length: 15 amino acids. Germline values: CDR1 DFQATT, CDR2 SNEGSKA (reference sequence). CDR3 bases: TGCAGTGCTAGAGCTAGGGGAAATGGGAACTACGAGCAGGACTTC. This translates into CSARARGNGNYEQDF.

The V and J genes are TRBV2 and TRBJ2-2; tentatively, D is TRBD1 (6 bases). The germline V gene has CDR1 SNHLY and CDR2 FYNNEI. Trimming removed 6 bases at V and 1 base at J, with 12 bases between. The CDR3 covers 15 residues. The CDR3 nucleotides are TGTGCCAGCAGAAAAAAGGACAGGAACACCGGGGAGCTGTTTTTT. It specifies CASRKKDRNTGELFF.

CDR3 DNA sequence: TGTGCCAGCAGTTTAGGGCTAACGGCCCTTAGTGAGCAGTTCTTC. It translates to CASSLGLTALSEQFF. J is TRBJ2-1 and V is TRBV27; D not resolved. Per the germline V gene, CDR1 is MNHEY and CDR2 is SMNVEV (reference sequence). The CDR3 length is 15 residues. With 2 bases removed from V and 9 bases from J, the gap between germline ends came to 17 bases.

The chain is built from TRBV5-5 and TRBJ2-7, with D perhaps TRBD1 (6 bases). This CDR3 is 15 amino acids long. Germline CDR1 is SGHKS and CDR2 is YYEKEE (reference sequence). V lost 4 bases and J lost 1, with 15 bases in between. CDR3 nucleotides: TGTGCCAGCAGCACCCTACAGGGTGGGTCCTACGAGCAGTACTTC. Translated, it gives CASSTLQGGSYEQYF.

This clonotype was counted once. The rearrangement joins TRBV7-9 to TRBJ2-7, with 7 positions matching TRBD1. V trimming: 6 bases; J trimming: 7 bases; junction bases outside the gene matches: 18. The CDR3 has 16 residues. Per germline, CDR1 SEHNR and CDR2 FQNEAQ (reference sequence). The CDR3 DNA reads as TGTGCCAGCAGTTGGCGGTGGGACAGCTTTTACAATGAGCAGTACTTC. Translating it yields CASSWRWDSFYNEQYF. Based on the CDR3 plus reference TRBV7-9 and TRBJ2-7, the full variable domain is DTGVSQNPRHKITKRGQNVTFRCDPISEHNRLYWYRQTLGQGPEFLTYFQNEAQLEKSRLLSDRFSAERPKGSFSTLEIQRTEQGDSAMYLCASSWRWDSFYNEQYFGPGTRLTVT.

Only a few counts were recorded for this clonotype. The V call is TRBV7-9, the J call TRBJ2-5; D perhaps matches TRBD1 (6 bases). V was trimmed by 8 bases and J by 2 bases, leaving 18 bases between them. CDR3 length equals 15 residues. The germline CDR1 and CDR2 sequences are SEHNR and FQNEAQ (reference sequence). CDR3 DNA sequence: TGTGCCAGCTCACAACGAGATGGACAGCAAGAGACCCAGTACTTC. Protein: CASSQRDGQQETQYF.

This chain uses TRBV27 with TRBJ2-1; 8 nucleotides match TRBD2. The CDR3 consists of 14 residues. Germline V lookup: CDR1 MNHEY, CDR2 SMNVEV (reference sequence). Losses at the gene ends were 6 bases for V and 8 bases for J; bases not matched to a gene: 9. CDR3 residues: CASRWTSLTDEQFF. In DNA, the CDR3 is TGTGCCAGCAGATGGACTAGCCTTACGGATGAGCAGTTCTTC.

The chain joins TRBV20-1 to TRBJ2-1; TRBD1 matches at 7 bases. The CDR3 is 13 residues long. Losses at the gene ends were 6 bases for V and 7 bases for J; bases not matched to a gene: 9. Looked up from germline, CDR1 is DFQATT and CDR2 is SNEGSKA (reference sequence). CDR3 sequence: CSADGPQGNEQFF. The CDR3 DNA reads as TGCAGTGCCGACGGCCCACAGGGGAATGAGCAGTTCTTC.

The chain has TRBV4-2 and TRBJ2-7, with D tentatively TRBD1 (6 bases). The CDR3 length is 16 residues. Germline V gene data show CDR1 as LGHNA and CDR2 as YNFKEQ. V lost 1 base to trimming and J lost 0 bases, with 13 bases between them. CDR3 loop: CASSQAWTARSYEQYF. CDR3 DNA sequence: TGTGCCAGCAGCCAAGCCTGGACAGCACGCTCCTACGAGCAGTACTTC.

V usage is TRBV6-2 or TRBV6-3 and J usage is TRBJ2-1, with D unresolved. V was clipped by 4 bases and J by 5 bases, with 18 bases between them. Germline V gene sequence: CDR1 MNHEY, CDR2 SVGEGT. The CDR3 contains 16 residues. The CDR3, as DNA: TGTGCCAGCAGTTTACCGCGCGGACGTTCCGACAATGAGCAGTTCTTC. Amino acids: CASSLPRGRSDNEQFF.

The chain employs TRBV20-1 and TRBJ2-7; D not certain. Per the germline V gene, CDR1 is DFQATT and CDR2 is SNEGSKA (reference sequence). Trimming removed 3 bases from V and 7 bases from J, with 19 bases in between. This CDR3 has 14 residues. The CDR3 nucleotides read TGCAGTGCTAGTTCCGGTTCCTTCTACAATGAGCAGTACTTC. Translating it yields CSASSGSFYNEQYF.

This sequence joins TRBV7-2 and TRBJ2-7, with D perhaps matching TRBD2 (6 bases). This CDR3 is 16 amino acids long. V lost 5 bases and J 5 bases, leaving 22 bases between the germline ends. Germline values: CDR1 SGHTA, CDR2 FQGNSA. In DNA, the CDR3 is TGTGCCAGCAGCCTCCGCGGGACTCAAGCTTTTAACGAGCAGTACTTC. This gives the protein CASSLRGTQAFNEQYF.

This clonotype turned up a few times. This rearrangement joins TRBV7-8 to TRBJ2-3; 8 nucleotides match TRBD2. The CDR3 loop spans 15 amino acids. From germline, CDR1 is SGHVS and CDR2 FQNEAQ. V was clipped by 4 bases and J by 7 bases; unmatched bases: 10. The CDR3 here is CASSSEGGRTHTQYF. CDR3 coding DNA: TGTGCCAGCAGCTCAGAGGGCGGGAGGACCCATACGCAGTATTTT. Filled out from reference TRBV7-8 and TRBJ2-3, the complete variable domain reads GAGVSQSPRYKVAKRGQDVALRCDPISGHVSLFWYQQALGQGPEFLTYFQNEAQLDKSGLPSDRFFAERPEGSVSTLKIQRTQQEDSAVYLCASSSEGGRTHTQYFGPGTRLTVL.

A few counts support this clonotype. The rearrangement joins TRBV20-1 to TRBJ1-5; D ambiguous. This CDR3 spans 15 amino acids. Germline-derived CDR1 and CDR2 are DFQATT and SNEGSKA (reference sequence). Trimming took 0 bases from V and 4 from J, leaving 13 bases between them. The CDR3 here is CSARDRGLLNQPQHF. CDR3 nucleotides: TGCAGTGCTAGAGATAGAGGCCTCCTTAATCAGCCCCAGCATTTT.

This rearrangement joins TRBV5-1 to TRBJ1-1, with 9 bases that match TRBD1. The V gene's germline CDR1 is SGHRS and CDR2 YFSETQ. V was clipped by 4 bases and J by 5 bases; unmatched bases: 9. This CDR3 has 15 amino acids. Here the CDR3 reads CASSLKTGGGTEAFF. The CDR3 region has the DNA TGCGCCAGCAGCCTTAAGACAGGGGGAGGGACTGAAGCTTTCTTT.

J is TRBJ1-1 and V is TRBV7-2; no firm D call. Looked up from germline, CDR1 is SGHTA and CDR2 is FQGNSA. Trimming shortened V by 5 bases and J by 9 bases, and 16 bases separated the two germline ends. This CDR3 has 13 amino acids. The CDR3 loop reads CASSAGLLGQAFF. The DNA of the CDR3 is TGTGCCAGCAGCGCCGGACTGCTCGGCCAAGCTTTCTTT.

This clonotype was seen only a few times. V is TRBV6-2 or TRBV6-3 and J is TRBJ1-2, with unresolved D. The CDR3 spans 13 residues. CDR1 and CDR2 (germline): MNHEY, SVGEGT. V lost 7 bases to trimming and J lost 4 bases, with 13 bases between them. The CDR3 DNA sequence: TGTGCCAGCACCAAAGCAGGATTCTATGGCTACACCTTC. It encodes CASTKAGFYGYTF.